A selection of T cell receptor beta chains follows, all from one sample in a study of blood T cell repertoires in COVID-19. Generated by immunoSEQ multiplex PCR, the TCRdb table keeps only in-frame clones and is missing some. Of 95,000 to 150,000 clones in the sample, 80% to 90% are singletons; the top ten hold about 6.3%. The sequencing input was peripheral blood. The receptors were sampled from a man older than 75 with active or convalescent COVID-19. The conserved cysteine and the conserved F or W are not part of the CDR3 here. Fields, in order: J gene, V gene, CDR3 protein.

J: TRBJ2-3; V: TRBV29-1; CDR3: SVDGRGNTDTQY
J: TRBJ2-2; V: TRBV7-6; CDR3: ASSLAFGSNTGELF
J: TRBJ2-7; V: TRBV19; CDR3: ASSIATTPWEQY
J: TRBJ2-1; V: TRBV5-1; CDR3: ASSGQGSYNEQF
J: TRBJ2-3; V: TRBV5-6; CDR3: ASSLGTDGGSRTDTQY
J: TRBJ2-6; V: TRBV19; CDR3: ASSKDRGSGANVLT
J: TRBJ2-7; V: TRBV3-1/TRBV3-2; CDR3: ASSQERESDEQY
J: TRBJ1-5; V: TRBV7-9; CDR3: ASSSSGGASNQPQH
J: TRBJ1-1; V: TRBV4-2; CDR3: ASSPGTQIMNTEAF
J: TRBJ1-3; V: TRBV7-9; CDR3: ASSLLSGGASGNTIY
J: TRBJ2-5; V: TRBV18; CDR3: ASSPRSGGGETQY
J: TRBJ2-7; V: TRBV28; CDR3: ASSLGGRNYEQY
J: TRBJ1-6; V: TRBV11-2; CDR3: ASSFAPGWPLYNSPLH
J: TRBJ2-5; V: TRBV28; CDR3: ASSTGQSVSQY
J: TRBJ2-3; V: TRBV10-3; CDR3: AISEPTSGGRDTQY
J: TRBJ2-6; V: TRBV4-3; CDR3: ASSQESSTAGANVLT
J: TRBJ1-1; V: TRBV11-1; CDR3: ASSFGQGLWTEAF
J: TRBJ2-2; V: TRBV5-1; CDR3: ASSPTSGGNTGELF
J: TRBJ2-5; V: TRBV7-2; CDR3: ASSLGSQETQY
J: TRBJ2-7; V: TRBV18; CDR3: ASSLGTGDLNYEQY
J: TRBJ1-2; V: TRBV11-3; CDR3: ASSRGTDGYT
J: TRBJ1-3; V: TRBV28; CDR3: ASSLLGQGYGNTIY
J: TRBJ2-6; V: TRBV6-5; CDR3: ASSRQASGANVLT
J: TRBJ1-6; V: TRBV30; CDR3: AWSGGGSYNSPLH
J: TRBJ2-2; V: TRBV9; CDR3: ASSVEGEGTGELF
J: TRBJ1-1; V: TRBV13; CDR3: ASSFLTENTEAF
J: TRBJ1-3; V: TRBV19; CDR3: ASRETGGYSGNTIY
J: TRBJ1-2; V: TRBV6-5; CDR3: ASSKRDRTRYGYT
J: TRBJ2-1; V: TRBV3-1/TRBV3-2; CDR3: ASSQGGDLGGEQF
J: TRBJ2-7; V: TRBV6-1; CDR3: ASSEIRGQGSEQY
J: TRBJ1-3; V: TRBV10-3; CDR3: AIGGTVSGNTIY
J: TRBJ2-5; V: TRBV3-1/TRBV3-2; CDR3: ASSHLGQEETQY
J: TRBJ1-2; V: TRBV6-5; CDR3: ASTAEMSSLYGYT
J: TRBJ2-7; V: TRBV18; CDR3: ASSQTGTWEQY
J: TRBJ1-1; V: TRBV5-1; CDR3: ASSSTGRLDTEAF
J: TRBJ1-6; V: TRBV14; CDR3: ASSQDLTQGLYNSPLH
J: TRBJ1-4; V: TRBV10-3; CDR3: AISESGGTNEKLF
J: TRBJ1-4; V: TRBV24-1; CDR3: ATSEQGRNEKLF
J: TRBJ1-4; V: TRBV28; CDR3: ASSSPGRGSEKLF
J: TRBJ2-7; V: TRBV7-2; CDR3: ASSLSGGAYEQY
J: TRBJ2-5; V: TRBV7-9; CDR3: ASSLAGETQY
J: TRBJ2-3; V: TRBV27; CDR3: ASSTKDTRTSGGAVDTQY
J: TRBJ1-5; V: TRBV28; CDR3: ASRGTGGHQPQH
J: TRBJ2-5; V: TRBV10-3; CDR3: AIRGQGEETQY
J: TRBJ1-1; V: TRBV7-2; CDR3: ASSLEINTEAF
J: TRBJ2-5; V: TRBV2; CDR3: ASSEAGSSGGLRVTQY
J: TRBJ1-1; V: TRBV5-6; CDR3: ASSIDRNTEAF
J: TRBJ2-2; V: TRBV7-7; CDR3: ASSPTPTNTGELF
J: TRBJ1-1; V: TRBV7-2; CDR3: ASSLGGRGNTEAF
J: TRBJ2-5; V: TRBV6-1; CDR3: ASSEISRGKETQY
J: TRBJ1-4; V: TRBV5-1; CDR3: ASSSGTGNEKLF
J: TRBJ2-1; V: TRBV11-2; CDR3: ASSLSGDNEQF